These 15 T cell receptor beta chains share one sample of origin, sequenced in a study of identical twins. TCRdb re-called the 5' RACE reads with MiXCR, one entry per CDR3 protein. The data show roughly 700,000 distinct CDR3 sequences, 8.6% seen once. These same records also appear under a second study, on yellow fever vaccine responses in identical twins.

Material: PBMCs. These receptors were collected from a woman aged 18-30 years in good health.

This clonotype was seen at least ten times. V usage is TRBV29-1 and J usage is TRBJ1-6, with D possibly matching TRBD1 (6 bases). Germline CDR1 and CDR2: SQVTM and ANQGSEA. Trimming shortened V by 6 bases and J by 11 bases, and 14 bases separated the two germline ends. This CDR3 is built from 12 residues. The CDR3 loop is CSVGHNQTPLHF. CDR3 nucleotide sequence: TGCAGCGTGGGACACAATCAGACACCCCTCCACTTT.

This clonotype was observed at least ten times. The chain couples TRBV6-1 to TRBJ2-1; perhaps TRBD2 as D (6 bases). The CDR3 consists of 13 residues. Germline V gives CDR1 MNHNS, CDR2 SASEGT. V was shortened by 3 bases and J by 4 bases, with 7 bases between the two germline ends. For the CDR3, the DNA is TGTGCCAGCAGTGAGGGACTGTACAATGAGCAGTTCTTC. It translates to CASSEGLYNEQFF.

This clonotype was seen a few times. In DNA form, the CDR3 reads TGCGCCAGCAGCTTGGGACAGGGGTTTACTGGAAACACCATATATTTT. Its translation: CASSLGQGFTGNTIYF. The chain uses TRBV5-1 and TRBJ1-3; 8 positions match TRBD1. Per the germline V gene, CDR1 is SGHRS and CDR2 is YFSETQ. V lost 0 bases to trimming and J lost 2 bases; unmatched junction nucleotides: 4. This CDR3 region has 16 residues.

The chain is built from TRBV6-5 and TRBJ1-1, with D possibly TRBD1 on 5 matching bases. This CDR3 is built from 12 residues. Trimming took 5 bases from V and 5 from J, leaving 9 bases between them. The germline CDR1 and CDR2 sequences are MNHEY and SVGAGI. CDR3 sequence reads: CASSREGTEAFF. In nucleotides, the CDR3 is TGTGCCAGCAGTAGGGAGGGGACTGAAGCTTTCTTT.

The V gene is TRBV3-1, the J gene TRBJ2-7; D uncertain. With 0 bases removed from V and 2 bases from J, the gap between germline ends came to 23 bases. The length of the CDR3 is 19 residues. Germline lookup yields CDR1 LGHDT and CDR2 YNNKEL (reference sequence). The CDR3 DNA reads TGTGCCAGCAGCCAAGATATTGAATCCAGCGTAGGGTGGACCTACGAGCAGTACTTC. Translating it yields CASSQDIESSVGWTYEQYF.

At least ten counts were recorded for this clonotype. CDR3 nucleotides: TGTGCCAGCAGTTACTCGAAAGATACGCAGTATTTT. Its protein product is CASSYSKDTQYF. The rearrangement joins TRBV6-5 to TRBJ2-3; D remains unclear. The CDR3 runs 12 residues. V was trimmed by 0 bases and J by 5 bases, leaving 3 bases between them. Looked up from germline, CDR1 is MNHEY and CDR2 is SVGAGI.

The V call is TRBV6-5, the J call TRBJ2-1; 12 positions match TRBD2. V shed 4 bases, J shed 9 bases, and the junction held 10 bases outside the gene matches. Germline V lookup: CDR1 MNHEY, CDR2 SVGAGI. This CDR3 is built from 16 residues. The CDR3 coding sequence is TGTGCCAGCAGTTCCCCGACTAGCGGGAGAGGAAGTGAGCAGTTCTTC. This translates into CASSSPTSGRGSEQFF.

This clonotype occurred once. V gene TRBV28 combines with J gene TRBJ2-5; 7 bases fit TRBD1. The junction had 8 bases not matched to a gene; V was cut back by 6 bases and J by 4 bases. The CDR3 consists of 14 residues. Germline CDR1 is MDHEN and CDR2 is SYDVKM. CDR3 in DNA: TGTGCCAGCAGCTTACAGGGGCTGGGAGAGACCCAGTACTTC. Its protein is CASSLQGLGETQYF.

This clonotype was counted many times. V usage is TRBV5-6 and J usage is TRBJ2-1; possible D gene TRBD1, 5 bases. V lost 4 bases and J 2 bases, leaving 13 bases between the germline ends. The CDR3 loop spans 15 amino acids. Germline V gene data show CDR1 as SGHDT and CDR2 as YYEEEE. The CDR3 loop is CASSQGPSAYNEQFF. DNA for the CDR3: TGTGCCAGCAGCCAGGGCCCGAGCGCCTACAATGAGCAGTTCTTC.

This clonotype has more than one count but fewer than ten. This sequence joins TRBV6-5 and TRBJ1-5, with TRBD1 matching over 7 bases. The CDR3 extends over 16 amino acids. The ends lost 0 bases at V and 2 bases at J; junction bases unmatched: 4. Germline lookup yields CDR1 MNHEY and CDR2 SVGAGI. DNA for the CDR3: TGTGCCAGCAGTTACTCGTGGCAGGGGGGCAATCAGCCCCAGCATTTT. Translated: CASSYSWQGGNQPQHF.

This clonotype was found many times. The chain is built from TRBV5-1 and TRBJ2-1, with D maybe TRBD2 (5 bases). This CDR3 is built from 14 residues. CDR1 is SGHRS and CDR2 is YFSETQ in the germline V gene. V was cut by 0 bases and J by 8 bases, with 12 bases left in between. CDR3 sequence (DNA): TGCGCCAGCAGCTTGGGGATCGGGCGGGATGAGCAGTTCTTC. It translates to CASSLGIGRDEQFF. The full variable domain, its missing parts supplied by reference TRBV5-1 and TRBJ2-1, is KAGVTQTPRYLIKTRGQQVTLSCSPISGHRSVSWYQQTPGQGLQFLFEYFSETQRNKGNFPGRFSGRQFSNSRSEMNVSTLELGDSALYLCASSLGIGRDEQFFGPGTRLTVL.

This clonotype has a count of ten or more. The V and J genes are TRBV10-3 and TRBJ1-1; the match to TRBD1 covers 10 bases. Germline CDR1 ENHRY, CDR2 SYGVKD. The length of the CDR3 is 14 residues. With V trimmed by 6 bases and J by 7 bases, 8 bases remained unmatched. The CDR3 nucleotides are TGTGCCATCAGGGACCGGGACAGGGGAGTTGAAGCTTTCTTT. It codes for CAIRDRDRGVEAFF.

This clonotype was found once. CDR3 protein: CASSGVDSYTGELFF. CDR3 nucleotide sequence: TGTGCCAGCAGTGGGGTGGACAGTTACACCGGGGAGCTGTTTTTT. This rearrangement joins TRBV25-1 to TRBJ2-2; D is perhaps TRBD1 (6 bases). V was trimmed by 4 bases and J by 3 bases, leaving 12 bases between them. This CDR3 is built from 15 residues. The germline CDR1 and CDR2 sequences are MGHDK and SYGVNS.

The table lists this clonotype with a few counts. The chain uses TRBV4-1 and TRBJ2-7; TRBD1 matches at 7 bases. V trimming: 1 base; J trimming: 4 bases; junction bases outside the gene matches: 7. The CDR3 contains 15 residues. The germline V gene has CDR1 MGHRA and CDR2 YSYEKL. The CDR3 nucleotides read TGCGCCAGCAGCCAAGGCACAGGGGTCGAATACGAGCAGTACTTC. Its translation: CASSQGTGVEYEQYF.

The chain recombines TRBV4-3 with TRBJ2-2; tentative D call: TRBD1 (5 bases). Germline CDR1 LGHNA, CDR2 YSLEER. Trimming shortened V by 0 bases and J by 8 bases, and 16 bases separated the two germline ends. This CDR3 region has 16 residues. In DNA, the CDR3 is TGCGCCAGCAGCCAAGAATCAGCAGGACATACAGGGGAGCTGTTTTTT. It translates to CASSQESAGHTGELFF.